Sequencing of this T cell receptor (beta chain) was carried out in a study of blood T cell repertoires in COVID-19. Study in general: Both acute and convalescent COVID-19 samples were obtained from the United States, Italy and Spain. T cells, B-cell-depleted T cells, or PBMCs supplied cDNA or gDNA.

CDR1 MNHEY and CDR2 SVGAGI come from the germline V gene. Trimming cost V 2 bases and J 5 bases, with 3 bases left between them. This CDR3 has 11 residues. Authors' methods: Reference gene primers were amplified, and this amplification served to estimate nucleated cell counts. Sequenced by immunoSEQ multiplex PCR; TCRdb stores in-frame clones only, minus some. V, J and clone size derive from that table, while D and trimming were established from the DNA sequence. The sample has around 72,000 clones; approximately 87% are singletons. This receptor was obtained from a woman of 80 years or more with acute or convalescent COVID-19. This chain links TRBV6-5 with TRBJ2-5; D is undetermined. Source material: peripheral blood. Here the CDR3 DNA reads TGTGCCAGCAGTTACCTTGAGACCCAGTACTTC. This sequence encodes CASSYLETQYF.